Each of the 26 T cell receptor beta chains below was sequenced from the same sample in a study of radiotherapy plus CTLA-4 blockade in lung cancer. TCRdb's copy holds only in-frame clones and misses some; the assay was immunoSEQ multiplex PCR. The table lists around 110,000 clones, approximately 77% of them singletons, with about 3.5% in the top ten. The sample in question was peripheral blood, obtained from a patient treated with radiotherapy plus ipilimumab. Receptors were obtained from a human donor with non-small cell lung cancer that progressed on radiotherapy plus ipilimumab. Some clones in this sample may be carry-over from other donors' samples.

The chain employs TRBV4-1 and TRBJ2-7; D is perhaps TRBD1 (5 bases). This CDR3 is built from 15 residues. V was clipped by 1 base and J by 5 bases, with 15 bases between them. Per germline, CDR1 MGHRA and CDR2 YSYEKL. CDR3: CASSQGPGPFDEQYF. The CDR3 DNA reads as TGCGCCAGCAGCCAAGGGCCAGGGCCGTTCGACGAGCAGTACTTC.

The rearrangement links TRBV30 to TRBJ1-5, with 7 bases lining up with TRBD1. The trim removed 2 bases at V and 6 bases at J, leaving 10 bases unmatched. Germline CDR1 GTSNPN, CDR2 SVGIG (reference sequence). CDR3 size: 15 residues. CDR3 in amino acids: CAWSRGGGARQPQHF. DNA for the CDR3: TGTGCCTGGAGTCGGGGAGGGGGCGCCCGTCAGCCCCAGCATTTT. Based on the CDR3 plus reference TRBV30 and TRBJ1-5, the full variable domain is SQTIHQWPATLVQPVGSPLSLECTVEGTSNPNLYWYRQAAGRGLQLLFYSVGIGQISSEVPQNLSASRPQDRQFILSSKKLLLSDSGFYLCAWSRGGGARQPQHFGDGTRLSIL.

This rearrangement joins TRBV5-6 to TRBJ2-4; D might be TRBD1 or TRBD2, each matching 5 bases. The CDR3 sequence is 13 residues long. V shed 5 bases and J shed 8 bases, with 14 bases lying between them. Looked up from germline, CDR1 is SGHDT and CDR2 is YYEEEE. CDR3 protein: CASSHRGGDIQYF. DNA for the CDR3: TGTGCCAGCAGTCATCGGGGCGGAGACATTCAGTACTTC.

This chain's CDR3 is CASSLAPVASGGATSYEQYF. As DNA, the CDR3 is TGTGCCAGCAGCCTTGCGCCGGTGGCTAGCGGGGGGGCCACTTCCTACGAGCAGTACTTC. J is TRBJ2-7 and V is TRBV4-2, with TRBD2 matching over 12 bases. The trim removed 4 bases at V and 1 base at J, leaving 17 bases unmatched. This CDR3 contains 20 residues. Germline V gives CDR1 LGHNA, CDR2 YNFKEQ.

This sequence joins TRBV19 and TRBJ1-1; tentative D call: TRBD1 (5 bases). The CDR3 has 14 amino acids. CDR1 and CDR2 from the germline V gene are LNHDA and SQIVND (reference sequence). The V end lost 4 bases, the J end lost 4 bases, and 13 bases lay between the germline ends. The CDR3 loop reads CASSTFREATEAFF. As DNA, the CDR3 is TGTGCCAGTAGTACCTTCAGGGAAGCCACTGAAGCTTTCTTT.

In this sample, this clone turned up a few times. The genes are TRBV2 and TRBJ1-4; TRBD1 might be the D (5 bases). CDR1 is SNHLY, CDR2 FYNNEI, per germline. V was cut by 7 bases and J by 5 bases, with 11 bases left in between. The CDR3 sequence is 13 residues long. The CDR3 region is CASKGQINEKLFF. In nucleotides, the CDR3 is TGTGCCAGCAAGGGGCAGATAAATGAAAAACTGTTTTTT.

In this sample, this clone is medium-sized. The V call is TRBV7-2, the J call TRBJ1-4, with D perhaps TRBD1 (6 bases). The CDR3 is made up of 17 amino acids. Germline V gene sequence: CDR1 SGHTA, CDR2 FQGNSA. V dropped 2 bases and J dropped 0 bases, with 13 bases sitting between them. Here the CDR3 reads CASSLTGKAATNEKLFF. The CDR3 DNA is TGTGCCAGCAGCTTAACAGGGAAGGCCGCAACTAATGAAAAACTGTTTTTT.

The rearrangement uses TRBV27 and TRBJ2-2, with D hard to call. Germline V lookup: CDR1 MNHEY, CDR2 SMNVEV (reference sequence). Trimming took 1 base from V and 3 from J, leaving 15 bases between them. The CDR3 sequence is 17 residues long. The CDR3 loop is CASSLFSLKFDTGELFF. The CDR3 DNA sequence: TGTGCCAGCAGTTTATTTTCCCTGAAATTCGACACCGGGGAGCTGTTTTTT.

The CDR3 nucleotides read TGTGCCAGCAGCTATGCGTATGGCTACACCTTC. It specifies CASSYAYGYTF. This chain connects TRBV7-9 to TRBJ1-2; D gene ambiguous. Trimming removed 4 bases from V and 5 bases from J, with 5 bases in between. The germline gives CDR1 SEHNR, CDR2 FQNEAQ (reference sequence). CDR3 length: 11 amino acids.

The chain is built from TRBV20-1 and TRBJ1-2; D perhaps matches TRBD1 (5 bases). CDR3 size: 11 residues. The germline CDR1 and CDR2 sequences are DFQATT and SNEGSKA (reference sequence). V shed 7 bases and J shed 8 bases, with 14 bases lying between them. DNA for the CDR3: TGCAGTGGCGGGACCCCGGAGGGCTACACCTTC. Translation gives CSGGTPEGYTF.

V and J are TRBV27 and TRBJ1-6; D is unresolved. The CDR3 loop spans 15 amino acids. Germline CDR1 reads MNHEY; CDR2 reads SMNVEV (reference sequence). The V gene lost 2 bases and the J gene lost 1 base, with 6 bases spanning the gap. The CDR3 DNA reads TGTGCCAGCAGTTTACTAGGGTCCTATAATTCACCCCTCCACTTT. Amino acid sequence: CASSLLGSYNSPLHF.

V is TRBV7-3 and J is TRBJ1-5; 8 nucleotides line up with TRBD1. After removal of 4 bases from V and 7 bases from J, the junction contained 3 bases not matched to a gene. The length of the CDR3 is 13 residues. The germline CDR1 and CDR2 sequences are SGHTA and FQGTGA. The CDR3 DNA reads TGTGCCAGCAGCTGGCGACAGGGGCAGCCCCAGCATTTT. Translating gives CASSWRQGQPQHF.

This chain links TRBV10-2 with TRBJ1-1, with D possibly being TRBD1 (5 bases). This CDR3 has 12 amino acids. V lost 3 bases and J lost 6, with 8 bases in between. Looked up from germline, CDR1 is WSHSY and CDR2 is SAAADI. CDR3 residues: CASSDRDAEAFF. The CDR3 DNA reads TGCGCCAGCAGTGACAGGGATGCTGAAGCTTTCTTT.

The chain combines TRBV29-1 with TRBJ2-5; 8 positions match TRBD2. J lost 4 bases, V lost 7 bases, and 5 bases had no gene match. The CDR3 is made up of 12 amino acids. Per the germline V gene, CDR1 is SQVTM and CDR2 is ANQGSEA. CDR3 protein: CSALAVGETQYF. The CDR3 DNA follows: TGCAGCGCACTAGCGGTTGGAGAGACCCAGTACTTC.

The genes are TRBV29-1 and TRBJ2-1, with 10 bases fitting TRBD1. V shed 1 base, J shed 6 bases, and the junction held 9 bases outside the gene matches. Per the germline V gene, CDR1 is SQVTM and CDR2 is ANQGSEA. The CDR3 is 16 residues long. The CDR3 nucleotides are TGCAGCGTTGAAGGGGACAGGGGTCTCTTGTCCAATGAGCAGTTCTTC. Its translation is CSVEGDRGLLSNEQFF.

This rearrangement joins TRBV18 to TRBJ2-7, with a weak D call TRBD2 (6 bases). Germline loops: CDR1 KGHSH, CDR2 LQKENI. This CDR3 comprises 15 residues. V was clipped by 0 bases and J by 6 bases, with 15 bases between them. The CDR3 reads CASSPPERVVSEQYF. The CDR3 DNA reads TGTGCCAGCTCACCACCTGAGCGGGTCGTTTCCGAGCAGTACTTC.

The rearrangement uses TRBV5-1 and TRBJ1-2; D may be TRBD1 (6 bases). V lost 1 base, J lost 3 bases, and 13 bases lay in between. The V gene's germline CDR1 is SGHRS and CDR2 YFSETQ. The CDR3 has 15 amino acids. The CDR3 loop reads CASSLRQGRDYGYTF. The CDR3 DNA sequence: TGCGCCAGCAGCTTGAGGCAGGGGAGAGACTATGGCTACACCTTC.

The rearrangement joins TRBV14 to TRBJ1-2; 7 bases match TRBD1. Germline CDR1 and CDR2: SGHDN and FVKESK. The V gene end was trimmed by 2 bases and the J gene end by 4 bases; junction bases not matched to a gene: 4. CDR3 size: 14 residues. CDR3 sequence reads: CASSQITGAYGYTF. Written as DNA, the CDR3 is TGTGCCAGCAGCCAAATTACAGGGGCCTATGGCTACACCTTC.

V usage is TRBV29-1 and J usage is TRBJ2-2; 11 nucleotides align to TRBD2. The CDR3 sequence is 16 residues long. The V gene's germline CDR1 is SQVTM and CDR2 ANQGSEA. The CDR3 DNA sequence: TGCAGGAGGACCCTAGCGGGGGGCCCGAACACCGGGGAGCTGTTTTTT. Its translation: CRRTLAGGPNTGELFF.

The chain uses TRBV27 and TRBJ1-2; 7 nucleotides line up with TRBD1. The CDR3 runs 14 residues. Trimming at V came to 2 bases and at J to 0 bases, leaving 0 bases not matched to a gene. The V gene's germline CDR1 is MNHEY and CDR2 SMNVEV (reference sequence). The CDR3 is CASSLTGANYGYTF. CDR3 nucleotide sequence: TGTGCCAGCAGTTTAACAGGGGCTAACTATGGCTACACCTTC.

The chain carries TRBV5-4 and TRBJ2-1; TRBD1 matches 11 bases. The germline V gene has CDR1 SGHNT and CDR2 YYREEE (reference sequence). The CDR3 runs 15 residues. Trimming removed 5 bases from V and 7 bases from J; junction bases left unmatched: 8. The CDR3 spells CASRHGTGGFNEQFF. CDR3 bases: TGTGCCAGCAGACACGGGACAGGGGGTTTTAATGAGCAGTTCTTC.

The chain carries TRBV7-2 and TRBJ2-2; D might be TRBD1 or TRBD2, each matching 6 bases. The CDR3 consists of 16 residues. The germline V gene encodes CDR1 SGHTA and CDR2 FQGNSA. Deletions cut 5 bases from V and 7 bases from J, with 20 bases between. CDR3 nucleotide sequence: TGTGCCAGCAGCCGCGGGACACCTCGGGGTGTCGGGGAGCTGTTTTTT. Its protein product is CASSRGTPRGVGELFF.

DNA of the CDR3: TGTGCCAGTAGTATTTTCTCTGAGGACTATGGCTACACCTTC. Encoded protein: CASSIFSEDYGYTF. The chain joins TRBV19 to TRBJ1-2; D not resolved. Germline V CDR1 and CDR2: LNHDA, SQIVND (reference sequence). Trimming cost V 3 bases and J 3 bases, with 11 bases left between them. The CDR3 runs 14 residues. The whole variable domain, filled in from reference TRBV19 and TRBJ1-2, reads DGGITQSPKYLFRKEGQNVTLSCEQNLNHDAMYWYRQDPGQGLRLIYYSQIVNDFQKGDIAEGYSVSREKKESFPLTVTSAQKNPTAFYLCASSIFSEDYGYTFGSGTRLTVV.

This chain joins TRBV30 and TRBJ2-3, with 12 nucleotides matching TRBD2. CDR1 and CDR2 (germline): GTSNPN, SVGIG (reference sequence). V gave up 2 bases and J gave up 6 bases; unmatched junction bases: 9. CDR3 length: 16 residues. CDR3 DNA: TGTGCCTGGAGTAACGGACTAGCGGGGATTGTTGATACGCAGTATTTT. This sequence encodes CAWSNGLAGIVDTQYF. The entire variable domain, with the rest obtained from reference TRBV30 and TRBJ2-3, is as follows: SQTIHQWPATLVQPVGSPLSLECTVEGTSNPNLYWYRQAAGRGLQLLFYSVGIGQISSEVPQNLSASRPQDRQFILSSKKLLLSDSGFYLCAWSNGLAGIVDTQYFGPGTRLTVL.

This clone came up once. The V gene is TRBV19, the J gene TRBJ2-1; 7 bases fit TRBD1. CDR3 size: 15 residues. The V segment lost 5 bases and the J segment 5 bases; nucleotides outside the gene matches: 9. Germline CDR1 reads LNHDA; CDR2 reads SQIVND (reference sequence). CDR3 bases: TGTGCCAGTAGTCGACTTAGGACAGGAGACAATGAGCAGTTCTTC. Its translation is CASSRLRTGDNEQFF.

This chain links TRBV9 with TRBJ2-3; D is possibly TRBD1 or TRBD2 (6 bases each). The germline CDR1 and CDR2 sequences are SGDLS and YYNGEE. This CDR3 region has 15 residues. Between the trimmed V and J ends, which lost 4 bases and 5 bases, there was a span of 17 bases. This CDR3 reads CASSIRSRGEDTQYF. In DNA, the CDR3 is TGTGCCAGCAGCATTCGAAGTAGGGGGGAAGATACGCAGTATTTT.